This TCR beta chain was recovered during a study of T cell responses to AZD1222 COVID-19 vaccine. Study observations and caveats: Of the AZD1222 recipients, only five to seven were seropositive at baseline. The breadth and depth of Spike-specific TCRs increased once two AZD1222 doses had been given.

For this clone: Its matching antigen is unknown.

TCRdb keeps only in-frame clones here, not all; method: immunoSEQ multiplex PCR. The data contain approximately 140,000 clones, 91% of them singletons. Trimming removed 2 bases from V and 5 bases from J, with 12 bases in between. This CDR3 spans 14 amino acids. Germline loops: CDR1 MNHEY, CDR2 SMNVEV (reference sequence). Specimen: peripheral blood, collected on day 0 of AZD1222 vaccination. V gene TRBV27 combines with J gene TRBJ1-2, with a possible D match to TRBD1 (6 bases). This clonotype was sampled from an adult in good health. CDR3 in amino acids: CASSLNREVYGYTF. CDR3 DNA: TGTGCCAGCAGTTTAAACAGGGAGGTGTATGGCTACACCTTC.